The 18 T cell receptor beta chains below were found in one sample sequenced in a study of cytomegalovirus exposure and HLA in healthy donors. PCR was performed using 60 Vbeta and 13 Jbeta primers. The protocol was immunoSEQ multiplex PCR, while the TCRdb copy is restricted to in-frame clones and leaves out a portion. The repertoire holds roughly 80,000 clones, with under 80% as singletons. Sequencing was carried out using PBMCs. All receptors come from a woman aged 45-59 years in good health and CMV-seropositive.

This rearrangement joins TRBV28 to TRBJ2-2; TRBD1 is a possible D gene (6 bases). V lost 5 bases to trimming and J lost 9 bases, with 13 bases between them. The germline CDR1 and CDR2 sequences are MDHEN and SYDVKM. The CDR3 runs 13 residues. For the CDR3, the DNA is TGTGCCAGCAGTCCCGGACAGTTCCGGGAGCTGTTTTTT. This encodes CASSPGQFRELFF.

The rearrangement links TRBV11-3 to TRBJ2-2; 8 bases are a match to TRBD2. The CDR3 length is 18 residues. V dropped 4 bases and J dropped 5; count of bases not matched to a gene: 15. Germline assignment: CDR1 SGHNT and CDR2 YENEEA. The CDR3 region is CASSSGVGRGAGTGELFF. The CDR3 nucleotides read TGTGCCAGCAGCTCGGGGGTGGGGCGGGGGGCCGGAACCGGGGAGCTGTTTTTT.

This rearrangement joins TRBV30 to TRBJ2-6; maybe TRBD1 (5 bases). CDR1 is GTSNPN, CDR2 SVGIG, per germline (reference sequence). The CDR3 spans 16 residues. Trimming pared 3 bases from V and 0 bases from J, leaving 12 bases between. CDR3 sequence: CAWSDSFTSGANVLTF. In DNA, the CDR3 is TGTGCCTGGAGCGACAGCTTTACCTCTGGGGCCAACGTCCTGACTTTC.

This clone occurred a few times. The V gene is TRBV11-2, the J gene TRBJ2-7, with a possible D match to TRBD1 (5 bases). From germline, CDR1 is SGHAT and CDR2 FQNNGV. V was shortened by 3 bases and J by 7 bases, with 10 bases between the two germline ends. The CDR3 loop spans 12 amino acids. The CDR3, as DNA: TGTGCCAGCAGCTTCCAGGGTCTGGAGCAGTACGTC. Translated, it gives CASSFQGLEQYV.

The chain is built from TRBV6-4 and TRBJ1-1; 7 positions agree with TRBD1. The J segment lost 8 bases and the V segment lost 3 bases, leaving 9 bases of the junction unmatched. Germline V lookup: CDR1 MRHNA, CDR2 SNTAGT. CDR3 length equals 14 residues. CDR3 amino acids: CASSEEGAGGEAFF. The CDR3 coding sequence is TGTGCCAGCAGTGAGGAGGGGGCAGGGGGAGAAGCTTTCTTT.

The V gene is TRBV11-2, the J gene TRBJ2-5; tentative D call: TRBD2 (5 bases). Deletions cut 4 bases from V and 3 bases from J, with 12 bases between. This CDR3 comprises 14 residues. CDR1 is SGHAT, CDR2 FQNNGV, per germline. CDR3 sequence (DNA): TGTGCCAGCAGCTCGACCCCGGGGAAAGAGACCCAGTACTTC. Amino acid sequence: CASSSTPGKETQYF.

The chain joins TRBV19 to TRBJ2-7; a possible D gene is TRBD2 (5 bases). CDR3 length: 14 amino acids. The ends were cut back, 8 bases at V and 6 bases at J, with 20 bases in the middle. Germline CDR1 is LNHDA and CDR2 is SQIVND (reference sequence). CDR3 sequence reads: CASSRTGEGGEQYV. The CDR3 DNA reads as TGTGCCAGTTCCCGGACTGGAGAGGGCGGCGAGCAGTACGTC.

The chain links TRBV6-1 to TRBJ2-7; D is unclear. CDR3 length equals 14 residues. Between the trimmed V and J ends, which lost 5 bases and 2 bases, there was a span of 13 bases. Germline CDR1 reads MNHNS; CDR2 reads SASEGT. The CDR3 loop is CASSIPRGTYEQYF. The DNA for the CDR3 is TGTGCCAGCAGTATCCCGAGAGGAACCTACGAGCAGTACTTC.

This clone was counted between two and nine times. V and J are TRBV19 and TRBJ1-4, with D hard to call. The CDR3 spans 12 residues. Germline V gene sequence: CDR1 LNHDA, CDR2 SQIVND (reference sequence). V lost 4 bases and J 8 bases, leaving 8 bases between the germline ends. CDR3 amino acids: CASSTRAEKLFF. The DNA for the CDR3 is TGTGCCAGTAGTACACGTGCGGAAAAACTGTTTTTT. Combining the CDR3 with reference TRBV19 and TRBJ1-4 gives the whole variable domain DGGITQSPKYLFRKEGQNVTLSCEQNLNHDAMYWYRQDPGQGLRLIYYSQIVNDFQKGDIAEGYSVSREKKESFPLTVTSAQKNPTAFYLCASSTRAEKLFFGSGTQLSVL.

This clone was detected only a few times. As DNA, the CDR3 is TGTGCCAGCAGCTTAGATCGTGGAAACACCATATATTTT. Translated: CASSLDRGNTIYF. The rearrangement uses TRBV13 and TRBJ1-3; D ambiguous. V was shortened by 1 base and J by 3 bases, with 4 bases between the two germline ends. CDR1 is PRHDT and CDR2 is FYEKMQ in the germline V gene (reference sequence). CDR3 size: 13 residues.

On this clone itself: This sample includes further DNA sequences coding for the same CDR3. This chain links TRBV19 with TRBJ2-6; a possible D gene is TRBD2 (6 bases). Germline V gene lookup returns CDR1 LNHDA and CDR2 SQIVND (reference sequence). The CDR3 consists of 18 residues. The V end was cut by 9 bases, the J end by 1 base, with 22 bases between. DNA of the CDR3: TGTGCCAGCTTTTATGGAGGGGTTGGGGTATCTGGGGCCAACGTCCTGACTTTC. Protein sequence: CASFYGGVGVSGANVLTF.

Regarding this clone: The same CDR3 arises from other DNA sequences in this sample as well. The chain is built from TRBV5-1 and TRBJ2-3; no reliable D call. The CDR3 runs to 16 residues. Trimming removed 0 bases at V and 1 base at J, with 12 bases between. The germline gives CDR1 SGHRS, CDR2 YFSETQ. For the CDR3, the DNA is TGCGCCAGCAGCTTGGACCAGATCGGAGGCACAGATACGCAGTATTTT. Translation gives CASSLDQIGGTDTQYF.

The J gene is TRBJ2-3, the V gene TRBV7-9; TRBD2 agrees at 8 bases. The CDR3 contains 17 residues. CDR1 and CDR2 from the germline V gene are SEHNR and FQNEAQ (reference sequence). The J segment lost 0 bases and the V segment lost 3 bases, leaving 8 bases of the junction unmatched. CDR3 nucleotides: TGTGCCAGCAGCTTGGCTTTAGCGGGGACTAGCACAGATACGCAGTATTTT. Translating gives CASSLALAGTSTDTQYF.

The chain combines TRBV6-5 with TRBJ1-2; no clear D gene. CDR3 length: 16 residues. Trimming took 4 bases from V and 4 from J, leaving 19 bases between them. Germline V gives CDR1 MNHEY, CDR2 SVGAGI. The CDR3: CASSWSPLRFSYGYTF. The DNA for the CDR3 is TGTGCCAGCAGTTGGAGCCCTCTAAGGTTTTCCTATGGCTACACCTTC.

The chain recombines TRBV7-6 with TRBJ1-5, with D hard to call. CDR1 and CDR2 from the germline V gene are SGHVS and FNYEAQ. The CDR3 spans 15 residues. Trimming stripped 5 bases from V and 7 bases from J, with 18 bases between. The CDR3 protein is CASSPLIGLRQPQHF. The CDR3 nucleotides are TGTGCCAGCAGCCCCCTTATAGGACTCAGGCAGCCCCAGCATTTT.

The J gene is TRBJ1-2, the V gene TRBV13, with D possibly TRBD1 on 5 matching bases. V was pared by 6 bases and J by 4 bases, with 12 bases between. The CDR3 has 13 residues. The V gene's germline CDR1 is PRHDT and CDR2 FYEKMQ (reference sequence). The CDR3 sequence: CASSSPGSYGYTF. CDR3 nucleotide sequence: TGTGCCAGCAGTAGTCCAGGGTCCTATGGCTACACCTTC.

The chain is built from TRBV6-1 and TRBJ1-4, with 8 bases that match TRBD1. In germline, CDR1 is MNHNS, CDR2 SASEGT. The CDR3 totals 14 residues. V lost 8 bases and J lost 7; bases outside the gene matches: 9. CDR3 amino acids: CASGPTGVGEKLFF. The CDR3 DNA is TGTGCCAGCGGACCGACAGGGGTTGGTGAAAAACTGTTTTTT.

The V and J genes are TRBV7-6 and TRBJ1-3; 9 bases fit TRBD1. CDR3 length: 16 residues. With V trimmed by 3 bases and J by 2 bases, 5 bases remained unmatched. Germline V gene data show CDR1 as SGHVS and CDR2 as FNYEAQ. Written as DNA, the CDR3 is TGTGCCAGCAGCTTCCTAGACAGGGGGACTGGAAACACCATATATTTT. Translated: CASSFLDRGTGNTIYF.